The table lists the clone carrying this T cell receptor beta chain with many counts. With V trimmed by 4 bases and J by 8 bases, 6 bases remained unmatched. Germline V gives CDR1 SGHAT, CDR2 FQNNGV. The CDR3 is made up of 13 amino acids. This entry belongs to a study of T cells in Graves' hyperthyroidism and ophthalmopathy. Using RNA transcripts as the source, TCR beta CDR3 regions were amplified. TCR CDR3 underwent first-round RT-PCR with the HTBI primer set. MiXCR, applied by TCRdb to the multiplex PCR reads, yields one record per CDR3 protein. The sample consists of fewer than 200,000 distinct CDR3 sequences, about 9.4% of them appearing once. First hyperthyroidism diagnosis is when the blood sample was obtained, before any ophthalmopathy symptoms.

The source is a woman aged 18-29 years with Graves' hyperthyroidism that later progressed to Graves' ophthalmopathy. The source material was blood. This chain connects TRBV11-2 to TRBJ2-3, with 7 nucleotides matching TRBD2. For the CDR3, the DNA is TGTGCCAGCAGCTGGCGACTAGCTGGTACGCAGTATTTT. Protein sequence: CASSWRLAGTQYF. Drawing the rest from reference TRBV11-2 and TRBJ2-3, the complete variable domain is EAGVAQSPRYKIIEKRQSVAFWCNPISGHATLYWYQQILGQGPKLLIQFQNNGVVDDSQLPKDRFSAERLKGVDSTLKIQPAKLEDSAVYLCASSWRLAGTQYFGPGTRLTVL.